This T cell receptor beta chain was sequenced for a study of OX40 agonist ivuxolimab in advanced cancers. Assay: immunoSEQ multiplex PCR; the TCRdb copy retains only in-frame clones and omits some. The data contain about 61,000 clones, 65% to 90% of them seen just once; the ten biggest clones take up around 0.6%. Germline lookup yields CDR1 SNHLY and CDR2 FYNNEI. V gave up 2 bases and J gave up 7 bases; unmatched junction bases: 5. This CDR3 comprises 15 residues. The chain carries TRBV2 and TRBJ1-2; TRBD1 matches at 12 bases. The TCR was taken from an adult with an advanced solid tumor such as melanoma, head and neck, liver or kidney cancer. This material consisted of CD4+ or CD8+ T cells sorted from blood, taken in a trial of the OX40 agonist ivuxolimab. CDR3 coding DNA: TGTGCCAGCAGTGAATGGGGACAGGGGGCTAGTGGCTACACCTTC. Its protein is CASSEWGQGASGYTF.